This TCR beta chain derives from a study of blood T cell repertoires in COVID-19. Study at large: T cells, B-cell-depleted T cells, or PBMCs provided the cDNA or gDNA that served as material.

The repertoire was sequenced with immunoSEQ multiplex PCR; TCRdb's copy has only in-frame clones and lacks some. The sample consists of about 84,000 clones, about 96% of them appearing once. The sequence was obtained from a human donor with active COVID-19. The donor label of this sample is uncertain. The sample consisted of peripheral blood.

CDR3: CASSPTPSQETQYF. The CDR3 coding sequence is TGTGCCAGTAGCCCGACACCCTCCCAAGAGACCCAGTACTTC. The chain joins TRBV19 to TRBJ2-5; no clear D gene. The CDR3 consists of 14 residues. V was cut by 6 bases and J by 1 base, with 12 bases left in between. From germline, CDR1 is LNHDA and CDR2 SQIVND (reference sequence).